Following are 12 T cell receptor beta chains from one sample sequenced in a study of cytomegalovirus exposure and HLA in healthy donors. Amplification used 60 Vbeta primers and 13 Jbeta primers. TCRdb's table, derived via immunoSEQ multiplex PCR, lists solely in-frame clones and lacks some. The sample holds some 150,000 clones, 75% to 90% seen once. The sample consisted of PBMCs. The origin of the receptors is a woman under 30 in good health and CMV-seronegative.

The rearrangement joins TRBV18 to TRBJ2-7, with TRBD1 identical over 8 bases. This CDR3 is built from 12 residues. V lost 7 bases and J lost 5; bases outside the gene matches: 4. The germline V gene encodes CDR1 KGHSH and CDR2 LQKENI. The CDR3 DNA follows: TGTGCCAGCTGTGCAGGGGGCCACGAGCAGTACTTC. It translates to CASCAGGHEQYF.

In its sample, this clone was seen once. The V call is TRBV7-8, the J call TRBJ2-5, with a weak D call TRBD1 (6 bases). The CDR3 loop spans 16 amino acids. The V end lost 3 bases, the J end lost 4 bases, and 18 bases lay between the germline ends. Per the germline V gene, CDR1 is SGHVS and CDR2 is FQNEAQ. The DNA for the CDR3 is TGTGCCAGCAGCTTCCATCAGGGGTATTTATTAGAGACCCAGTACTTC. Its translation is CASSFHQGYLLETQYF.

The chain joins TRBV6-6 to TRBJ2-5; no definite D call. Trimming removed 0 bases at V and 7 bases at J, with 6 bases between. Per the germline V gene, CDR1 is MNHNY and CDR2 is SVGAGI (reference sequence). The CDR3 totals 12 residues. CDR3 bases: TGTGCCAGCAGTTACTCTAGGAGGACCCAGTACTTC. Its protein product is CASSYSRRTQYF.

This clone was seen just once. This sequence joins TRBV9 and TRBJ1-2; TRBD1 matches at 8 bases. The length of the CDR3 is 14 residues. Per the germline V gene, CDR1 is SGDLS and CDR2 is YYNGEE. Trimming removed 0 bases from V and 4 bases from J; junction bases left unmatched: 2. In DNA, the CDR3 is TGTGCCAGCAGCGTAGGGGGGACAGGCTATGGCTACACCTTC. Amino acids: CASSVGGTGYGYTF.

The V call is TRBV11-2, the J call TRBJ1-2; 9 bases fit TRBD1. V lost 3 bases, J lost 4 bases, and 9 bases stayed unmatched. This CDR3 region has 16 residues. The V gene's germline CDR1 is SGHAT and CDR2 FQNNGV. Here the CDR3 reads CASSLNPGQGVYGYTF. The CDR3 region has the DNA TGTGCCAGCAGCTTGAACCCGGGACAGGGCGTCTATGGCTACACCTTC.

This chain connects TRBV6-4 to TRBJ2-3, with 13 nucleotides matching TRBD2. CDR3 length: 16 residues. Germline CDR1 reads MRHNA; CDR2 reads SNTAGT. Trimming cost V 2 bases and J 2 bases; bases outside gene matches: 1. CDR3 nucleotide sequence: TGTGCCAGCAGTGACGGGACTAGCGGGGACACAGATACGCAGTATTTT. Translation: CASSDGTSGDTDTQYF.

The V call is TRBV6-5, the J call TRBJ1-2, with 11 bases identical to TRBD1. Germline CDR1 MNHEY, CDR2 SVGAGI. Losses at the gene ends were 4 bases for V and 2 bases for J; bases not matched to a gene: 6. The CDR3 spans 16 residues. The CDR3 nucleotides read TGTGCCAGCAGTTCCTGGACAGGGGGCCAGAACTATGGCTACACCTTC. Its protein product is CASSSWTGGQNYGYTF.

On this clone itself: The junction departs from the called germline gene at one end, perhaps through a read error. The rearrangement joins TRBV7-9 to TRBJ1-2; weak D call: TRBD1 (6 bases). The CDR3 consists of 15 residues. Per the germline V gene, CDR1 is SEHNR and CDR2 is FQNEAQ (reference sequence). CDR3: CSSSPAPQGIHGYTF. In DNA, the CDR3 is TGTTCCAGCAGCCCTGCCCCTCAGGGGATCCATGGCTACACCTTC.

The chain carries TRBV30 and TRBJ2-7; TRBD1 matches at 11 bases. This CDR3 comprises 14 residues. The trim removed 4 bases at V and 3 bases at J, leaving 5 bases unmatched. The germline V gene has CDR1 GTSNPN and CDR2 SVGIG (reference sequence). CDR3 protein: CAWILGTGGYEQYF. The CDR3 coding sequence is TGTGCCTGGATACTCGGGACAGGGGGCTACGAGCAGTACTTC.

The V call is TRBV7-9, the J call TRBJ2-1; 10 bases agree with TRBD1. In germline, CDR1 is SEHNR, CDR2 FQNEAQ (reference sequence). After removal of 4 bases from V and 7 bases from J, the junction contained 7 bases not matched to a gene. The CDR3 is made up of 15 amino acids. CDR3 region: CASSSPGTGVNEQFF. The DNA of the CDR3 is TGTGCCAGCAGCTCACCCGGGACAGGGGTTAATGAGCAGTTCTTC.

The chain recombines TRBV6-1 with TRBJ2-7; D is possibly TRBD2 (5 bases). Germline V gene lookup returns CDR1 MNHNS and CDR2 SASEGT. V shed 4 bases and J shed 2 bases, with 15 bases lying between them. There are 15 residues in the CDR3. The CDR3 nucleotides read TGTGCCAGCAGTGGCCGGGATTCCGGGCCCTACGAGCAGTACTTC. Residues: CASSGRDSGPYEQYF.

This clone was found a few times. The rearrangement joins TRBV6-1 to TRBJ1-5; D is ambiguous. CDR3 length equals 13 residues. CDR1 and CDR2 (germline): MNHNS, SASEGT. Trimming pared 7 bases from V and 4 bases from J, leaving 11 bases between. The CDR3 here is CASMNLVNQPQHF. Here the CDR3 DNA reads TGTGCCAGCATGAATCTAGTAAATCAGCCCCAGCATTTT.